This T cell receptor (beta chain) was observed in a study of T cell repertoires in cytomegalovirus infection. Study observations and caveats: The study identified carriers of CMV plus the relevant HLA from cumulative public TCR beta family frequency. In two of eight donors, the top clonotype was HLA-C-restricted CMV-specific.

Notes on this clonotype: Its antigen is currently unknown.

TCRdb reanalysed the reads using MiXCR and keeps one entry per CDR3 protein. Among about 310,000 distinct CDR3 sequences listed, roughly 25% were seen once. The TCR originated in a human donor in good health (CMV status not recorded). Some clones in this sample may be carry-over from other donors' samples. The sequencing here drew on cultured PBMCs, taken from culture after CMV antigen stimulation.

CDR3 protein: CASSFAGMNTEAFF. The CDR3, as DNA: TGTGCCAGCAGTTTCGCTGGGATGAACACTGAAGCTTTCTTT. The chain employs TRBV28 and TRBJ1-1; D gene uncertain. Germline CDR1 MDHEN, CDR2 SYDVKM. Trimming left V 3 bases short and J 0 bases short, with 8 bases between. The CDR3 contains 14 residues.